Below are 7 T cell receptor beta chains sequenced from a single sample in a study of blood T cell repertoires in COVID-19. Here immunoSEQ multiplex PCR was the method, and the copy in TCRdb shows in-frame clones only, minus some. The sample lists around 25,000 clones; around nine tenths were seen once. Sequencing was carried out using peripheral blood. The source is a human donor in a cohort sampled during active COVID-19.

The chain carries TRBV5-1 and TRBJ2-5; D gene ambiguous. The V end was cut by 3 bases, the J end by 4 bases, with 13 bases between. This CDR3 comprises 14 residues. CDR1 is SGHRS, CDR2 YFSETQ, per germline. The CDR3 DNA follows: TGCGCCAGCAGCTCGGAAGCGTTGATAGAGACCCAGTACTTC. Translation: CASSSEALIETQYF.

The CDR3, as DNA: TGCGCCAGCAGTGAGTCAGGGGGGGGAGAGACCCAGTACTTC. The encoded protein is CASSESGGGETQYF. V gene TRBV10-2 combines with J gene TRBJ2-5; weak D call: TRBD2 (7 bases). The length of the CDR3 is 14 residues. Germline values: CDR1 WSHSY, CDR2 SAAADI. V was pared by 0 bases and J by 4 bases, with 9 bases between.

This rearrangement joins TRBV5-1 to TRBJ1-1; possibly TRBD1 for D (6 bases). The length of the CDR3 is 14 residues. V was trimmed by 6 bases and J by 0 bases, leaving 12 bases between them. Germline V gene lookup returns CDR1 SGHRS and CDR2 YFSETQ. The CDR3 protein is CASTRTAMNTEAFF. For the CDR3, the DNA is TGCGCCAGCACGAGGACAGCAATGAACACTGAAGCTTTCTTT. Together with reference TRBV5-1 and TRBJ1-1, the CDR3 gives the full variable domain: KAGVTQTPRYLIKTRGQQVTLSCSPISGHRSVSWYQQTPGQGLQFLFEYFSETQRNKGNFPGRFSGRQFSNSRSEMNVSTLELGDSALYLCASTRTAMNTEAFFGQGTRLTVV.

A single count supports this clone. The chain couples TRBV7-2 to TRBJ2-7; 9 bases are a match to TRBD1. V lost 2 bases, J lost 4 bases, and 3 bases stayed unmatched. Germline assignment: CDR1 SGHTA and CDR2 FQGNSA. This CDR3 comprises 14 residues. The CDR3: CASSLTGGVYEQYF. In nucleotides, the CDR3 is TGTGCCAGCAGCTTAACAGGGGGCGTTTACGAGCAGTACTTC.

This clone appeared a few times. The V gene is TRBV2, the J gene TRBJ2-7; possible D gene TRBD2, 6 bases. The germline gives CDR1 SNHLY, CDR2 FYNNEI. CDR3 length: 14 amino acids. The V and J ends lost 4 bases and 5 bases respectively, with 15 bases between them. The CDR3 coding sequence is TGTGCCAGCAGTGTGGTGGGGAGGCCCAACGAGCAGTACTTC. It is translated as CASSVVGRPNEQYF.

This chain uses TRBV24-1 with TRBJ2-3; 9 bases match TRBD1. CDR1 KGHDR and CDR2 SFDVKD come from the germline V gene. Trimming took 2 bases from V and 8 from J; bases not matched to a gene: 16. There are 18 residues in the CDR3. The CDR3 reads CATSDWVPGQGGIVTQYF. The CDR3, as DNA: TGTGCCACCAGTGATTGGGTGCCGGGACAGGGAGGAATAGTTACGCAGTATTTT.

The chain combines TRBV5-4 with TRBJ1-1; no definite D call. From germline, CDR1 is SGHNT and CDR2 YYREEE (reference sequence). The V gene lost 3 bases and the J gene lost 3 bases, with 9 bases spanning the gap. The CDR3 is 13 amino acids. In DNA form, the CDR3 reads TGTGCCAGCAGCTCTAGACGGGACACTGAAGCTTTCTTT. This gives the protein CASSSRRDTEAFF.